This is a list of T cell receptor beta chains from one sample in a study of cytomegalovirus exposure and HLA in healthy donors. Generated by immunoSEQ multiplex PCR, the TCRdb table keeps only in-frame clones and is missing some. The repertoire holds about 100,000 clones, with 65% to 80% as singletons. Input material: PBMCs. The receptors were gathered from a man aged 50-59 years in good health and CMV-seronegative. Both conserved end residues are part of each CDR3. A D gene is named only where the DNA matches it firmly. Expanded clones get a size class; other rows say once, few or many, or leave the size out.

TRBJ1-2 - - TRBV30 CAWSATRGGSYGYTF TGTGCCTGGAGTGCGACCAGGGGTGGATCATATGGCTACACCTTC
TRBJ1-1 - - TRBV4-1 CASSQERDTEAFF TGCGCCAGCAGCCAAGAACGGGACACTGAAGCTTTCTTT
TRBJ2-3 - TRBD2 TRBV4-1 CASSQAPGGAPFTNTQYF TGCGCCAGCAGCCAAGCCCCCGGGGGGGCCCCCTTCACGAATACGCAGTATTTT
TRBJ2-7 - TRBD2 TRBV10-3 CAISEGTTISYEQYF TGTGCCATCAGTGAGGGGACTACCATATCCTACGAGCAGTACTTC
TRBJ2-5 - TRBD1 TRBV9 CARPTGVRETQYF TGTGCCAGGCCAACAGGGGTCCGGGAGACCCAGTACTTC
TRBJ1-1 once TRBD1 TRBV6-4 CASTTKTGTEAFF TGTGCCAGCACCACGAAGACAGGGACGGAAGCTTTCTTT
TRBJ2-7 - TRBD1 TRBV30 CAWNRGQVSYEQYF TGTGCCTGGAACCGGGGACAGGTCTCCTACGAGCAGTACTTC
TRBJ2-5 - TRBD1 TRBV25-1 CASSDPGTGGSTQYF TGTGCCAGCAGTGACCCCGGGACAGGGGGATCTACCCAGTACTTC
TRBJ2-7 - - TRBV2 CASSLRRVSTYEQYF TGTGCCAGCAGTTTAAGGCGGGTCAGTACCTACGAGCAGTACTTC
TRBJ2-1 - TRBD2 TRBV7-2 CASSLAGGSSDEQFF TGTGCCAGCAGCTTAGCAGGCGGGAGTTCCGATGAGCAGTTCTTC
TRBJ1-5 - TRBD1 TRBV5-1 CASSPGQGNQPQHF TGCGCCAGCAGCCCTGGACAGGGAAATCAGCCCCAGCATTTT
TRBJ2-1 - TRBD2 TRBV2 CASTTGTKNEQFF TGTGCCAGCACCACCGGGACTAAGAATGAGCAGTTCTTC
TRBJ1-5 - - TRBV5-4 CASSPGDQPQHF TGTGCCAGCAGCCCCGGGGATCAGCCCCAGCATTTT
TRBJ2-3 - TRBD2 TRBV19 CASSRYSGSNTDTQYF TGTGCCAGTAGTAGATATAGCGGGTCGAACACAGATACGCAGTATTTT
TRBJ2-5 - TRBD2 TRBV19 CASSIGLVQETQYF TGTGCCAGTAGTATTGGACTAGTACAAGAGACCCAGTACTTC
TRBJ2-3 - - TRBV19 CASSTKRGYTDTQYF TGTGCCAGTAGTACAAAAAGGGGATACACAGATACGCAGTATTTT
TRBJ2-6 few TRBD2 TRBV4-3 CASSQEPGGGSGANVLTF TGCGCCAGCAGCCAAGAACCCGGGGGGGGGTCTGGGGCCAACGTCCTGACTTTC
TRBJ2-5 few - TRBV7-7 CASSPPGAETQYF TGTGCCAGCAGCCCCCCCGGAGCAGAGACCCAGTACTTC
TRBJ1-2 once - TRBV7-9 CASSLGQGNYGYTF TGTGCCAGCAGCTTAGGGCAGGGGAACTATGGCTACACCTTC
TRBJ2-5 - - TRBV11-3 CASSRTGNGSPKQETQYF TGTGCCAGCAGCCGAACAGGGAACGGAAGCCCCAAACAAGAGACCCAGTACTTC
TRBJ1-2 few - TRBV7-9 CASSQSGLNNYGYTF TGTGCCAGCAGCCAGTCAGGGCTGAACAACTATGGCTACACCTTC
TRBJ1-5 - - TRBV19 CASGHNRPGLQAQHF TGTGCCAGTGGACATAACAGGCCGGGACTTCAGGCCCAGCATTTT
TRBJ2-2 once - TRBV15 CATTRSKNTGELFF TGTGCCACCACCCGAAGCAAGAACACCGGGGAGCTGTTTTTT